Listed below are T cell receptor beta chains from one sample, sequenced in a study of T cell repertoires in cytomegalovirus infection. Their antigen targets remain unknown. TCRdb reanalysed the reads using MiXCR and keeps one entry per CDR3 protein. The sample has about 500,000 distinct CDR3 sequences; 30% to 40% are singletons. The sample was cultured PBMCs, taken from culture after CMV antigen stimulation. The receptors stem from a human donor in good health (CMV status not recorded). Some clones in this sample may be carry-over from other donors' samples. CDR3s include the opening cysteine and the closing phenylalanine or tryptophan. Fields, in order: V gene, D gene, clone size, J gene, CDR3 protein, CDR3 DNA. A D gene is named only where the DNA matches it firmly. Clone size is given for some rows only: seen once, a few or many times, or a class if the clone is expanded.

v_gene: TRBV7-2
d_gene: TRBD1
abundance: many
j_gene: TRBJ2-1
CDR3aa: CASSLGGTGAGNEQFF
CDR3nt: TGTGCCAGCAGCTTAGGTGGGACAGGGGCCGGCAATGAGCAGTTCTTC

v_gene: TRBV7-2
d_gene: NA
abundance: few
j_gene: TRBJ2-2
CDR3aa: CASSLVGGADTGELFF
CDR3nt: TGTGCCAGCAGCTTAGTGGGCGGGGCGGACACCGGGGAGCTGTTTTTT

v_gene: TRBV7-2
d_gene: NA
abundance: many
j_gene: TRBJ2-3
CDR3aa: CASSLMARRRGTDTQYF
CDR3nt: TGTGCCAGCAGCTTAATGGCCCGTCGGCGGGGCACAGATACGCAGTATTTT

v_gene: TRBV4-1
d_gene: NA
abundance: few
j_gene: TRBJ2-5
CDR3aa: CASSQEGGATQYF
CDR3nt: TGCGCCAGCAGCCAAGAAGGCGGGGCAACCCAGTACTTC

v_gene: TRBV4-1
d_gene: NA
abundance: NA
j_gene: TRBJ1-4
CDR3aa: CASSQERGLSNEKLFF
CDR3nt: TGCGCCAGCAGCCAAGAAAGAGGGTTGTCTAATGAAAAACTGTTTTTT

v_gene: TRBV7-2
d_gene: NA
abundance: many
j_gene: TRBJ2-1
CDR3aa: CASSPVASRTNEQFF
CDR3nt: TGTGCCAGCAGCCCCGTGGCTAGCCGAACCAATGAGCAGTTCTTC

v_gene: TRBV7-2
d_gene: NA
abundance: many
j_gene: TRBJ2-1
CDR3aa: CASSRRGPTYNEQFF
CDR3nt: TGTGCCAGCAGCCGCCGGGGCCCAACCTACAATGAGCAGTTCTTC

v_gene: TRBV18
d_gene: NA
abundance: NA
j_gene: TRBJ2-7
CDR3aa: CASSPYGPPHEQYF
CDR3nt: TGTGCCAGCTCACCTTACGGCCCCCCCCACGAGCAGTACTTC

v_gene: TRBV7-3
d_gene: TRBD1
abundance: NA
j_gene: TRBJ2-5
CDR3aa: CASSRRTGVQETQYF
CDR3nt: TGTGCCAGCAGCCGTCGGACAGGGGTTCAAGAGACCCAGTACTTC

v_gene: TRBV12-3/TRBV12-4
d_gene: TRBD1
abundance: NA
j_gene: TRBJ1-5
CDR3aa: CASSIRDRNYQPQHF
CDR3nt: TGTGCCAGCAGTATCCGGGACAGGAATTATCAGCCCCAGCATTTT

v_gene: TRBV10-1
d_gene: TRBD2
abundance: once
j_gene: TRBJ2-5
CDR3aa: CASSETRIAGETQYF
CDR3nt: TGCGCCAGCAGTGAGACGAGAATAGCGGGAGAGACCCAGTACTTC

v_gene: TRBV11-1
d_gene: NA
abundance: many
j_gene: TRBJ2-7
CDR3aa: CASSPYTGRPYEQYF
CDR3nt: TGTGCCAGCAGCCCCTATACCGGACGGCCCTACGAGCAGTACTTC

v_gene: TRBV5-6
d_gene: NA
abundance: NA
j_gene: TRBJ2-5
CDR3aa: CASSSPVLAGLEETQYF
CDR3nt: TGTGCCAGCAGCTCACCAGTGTTGGCAGGGCTAGAGGAGACCCAGTACTTC

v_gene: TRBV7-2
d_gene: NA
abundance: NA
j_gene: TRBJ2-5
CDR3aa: CASSSGLTGTQYF
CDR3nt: TGTGCCAGCAGCTCCGGACTTACCGGGACCCAGTACTTC

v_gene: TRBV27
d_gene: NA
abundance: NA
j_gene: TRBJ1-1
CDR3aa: CASSLTRGLPNTEAFF
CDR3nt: TGTGCCAGCAGTTTAACGAGGGGTCTACCGAACACTGAAGCTTTCTTT

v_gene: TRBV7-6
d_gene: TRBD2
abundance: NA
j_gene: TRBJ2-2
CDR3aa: CASSRRGLSFNTGELFF
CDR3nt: TGTGCCAGCAGCCGACGGGGACTATCGTTCAACACCGGGGAGCTGTTTTTT

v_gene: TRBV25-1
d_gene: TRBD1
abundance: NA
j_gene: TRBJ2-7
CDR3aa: CASTGQLSYEQYF
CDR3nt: TGTGCCAGCACGGGACAGCTCTCCTACGAGCAGTACTTC

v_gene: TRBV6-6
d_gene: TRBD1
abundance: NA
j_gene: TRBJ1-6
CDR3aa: CASSLGQGYSPLHF
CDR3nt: TGTGCCAGCAGTTTGGGACAGGGGTATTCACCCCTCCACTTT

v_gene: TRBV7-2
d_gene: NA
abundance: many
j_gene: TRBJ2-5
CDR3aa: CASSLGHPVFRGQETQYF
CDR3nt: TGTGCCAGCAGCTTAGGCCACCCTGTGTTCAGAGGACAAGAGACCCAGTACTTC

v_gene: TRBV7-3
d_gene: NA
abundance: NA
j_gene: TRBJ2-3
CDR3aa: CASSLVRVEDTQYF
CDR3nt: TGTGCCAGCAGCTTAGTCAGGGTTGAAGATACGCAGTATTTT

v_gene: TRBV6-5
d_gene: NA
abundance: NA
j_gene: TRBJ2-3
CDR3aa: CASRRMPVRSSTDTQYF
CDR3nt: TGTGCCAGCCGCCGAATGCCCGTTAGATCGAGCACAGATACGCAGTATTTT

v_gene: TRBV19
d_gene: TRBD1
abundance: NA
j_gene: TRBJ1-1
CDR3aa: CASSYPGGFNTEAFF
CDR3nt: TGTGCCAGTAGTTATCCAGGGGGCTTTAACACTGAAGCTTTCTTT

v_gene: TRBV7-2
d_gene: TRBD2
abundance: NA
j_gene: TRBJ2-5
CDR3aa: CASRLAGGQETQYF
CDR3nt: TGTGCCAGCAGACTAGCGGGAGGGCAAGAGACCCAGTACTTC

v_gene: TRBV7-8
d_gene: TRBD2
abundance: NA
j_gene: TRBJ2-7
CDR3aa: CASSRTGTSGQISYEQYF
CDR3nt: TGTGCCAGCAGCCGTACCGGGACTAGCGGACAAATCTCCTACGAGCAGTACTTC

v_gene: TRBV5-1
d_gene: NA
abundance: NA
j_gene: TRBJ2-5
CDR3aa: CASSNHGEGEETQYF
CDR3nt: TGCGCCAGCAGCAACCATGGTGAGGGCGAGGAGACCCAGTACTTC

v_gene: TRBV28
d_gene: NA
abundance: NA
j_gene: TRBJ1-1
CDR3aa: CASSFAPPDSRNTEAFF
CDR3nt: TGTGCCAGCAGTTTTGCCCCCCCCGACAGCAGGAACACTGAAGCTTTCTTT

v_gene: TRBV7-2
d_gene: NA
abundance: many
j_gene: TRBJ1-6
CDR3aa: CASSRSRPGGPPHSPLHF
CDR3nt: TGTGCCAGCAGCCGTTCACGTCCGGGGGGGCCTCCCCATTCACCCCTCCACTTT

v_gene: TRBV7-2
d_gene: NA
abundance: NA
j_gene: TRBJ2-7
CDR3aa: CASSQGEAREQYF
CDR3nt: TGTGCCAGCAGCCAGGGAGAGGCCCGGGAGCAGTACTTC

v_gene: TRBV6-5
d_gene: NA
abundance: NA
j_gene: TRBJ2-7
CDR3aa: CASSSLIRSSYEQYF
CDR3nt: TGTGCCAGCAGTTCCCTCATCAGGAGCTCCTACGAGCAGTACTTC

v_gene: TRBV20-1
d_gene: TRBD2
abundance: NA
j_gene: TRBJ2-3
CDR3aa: CSASPSGRRTDTQYF
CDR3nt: TGCAGTGCTAGTCCTAGCGGGAGACGGACAGATACGCAGTATTTT

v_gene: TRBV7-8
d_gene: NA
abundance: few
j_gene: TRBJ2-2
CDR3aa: CASRIIQGPGELFF
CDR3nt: TGTGCCAGCAGGATTATTCAGGGTCCCGGGGAGCTGTTTTTT

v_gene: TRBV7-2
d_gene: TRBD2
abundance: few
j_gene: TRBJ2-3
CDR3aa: CASSSPPGTSEDTQYF
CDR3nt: TGTGCCAGCAGCTCGCCCCCCGGGACTAGCGAAGATACGCAGTATTTT

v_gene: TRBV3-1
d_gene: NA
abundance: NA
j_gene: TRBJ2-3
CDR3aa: CASSQALQGATYTQYF
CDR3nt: TGTGCCAGCAGCCAAGCTCTTCAAGGAGCGACCTATACGCAGTATTTT

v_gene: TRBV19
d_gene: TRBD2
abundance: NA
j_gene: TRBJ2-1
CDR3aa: CASSYSGSGDEQFF
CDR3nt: TGTGCCAGTAGTTATAGCGGGAGTGGGGATGAGCAGTTCTTC

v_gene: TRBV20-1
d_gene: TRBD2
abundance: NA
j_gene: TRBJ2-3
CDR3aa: CSARGLAGLPDTQYF
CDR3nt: TGCAGTGCTAGAGGTCTAGCGGGACTCCCAGATACGCAGTATTTT

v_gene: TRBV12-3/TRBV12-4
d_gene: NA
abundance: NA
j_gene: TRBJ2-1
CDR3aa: CASRQNPVSYNEQFF
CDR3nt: TGTGCCAGCAGGCAGAACCCCGTGTCCTACAATGAGCAGTTCTTC

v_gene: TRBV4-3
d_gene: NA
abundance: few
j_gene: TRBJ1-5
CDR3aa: CASSQGREYSNQPQHF
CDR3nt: TGCGCCAGCAGCCAGGGACGGGAGTATAGCAATCAGCCCCAGCATTTT

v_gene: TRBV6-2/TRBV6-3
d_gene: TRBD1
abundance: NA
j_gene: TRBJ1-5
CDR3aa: CASSTGGAGHQPQHF
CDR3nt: TGTGCCAGCAGTACAGGGGGCGCGGGCCATCAGCCCCAGCATTTT

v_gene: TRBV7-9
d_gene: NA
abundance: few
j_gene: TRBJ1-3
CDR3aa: CASSRAGVAGNTIYF
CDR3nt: TGTGCCAGCAGCCGCGCCGGGGTAGCTGGAAACACCATATATTTT

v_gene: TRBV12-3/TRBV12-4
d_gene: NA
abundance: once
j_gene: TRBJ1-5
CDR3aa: CASSFINSNQPQHF
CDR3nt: TGTGCCAGCAGTTTTATCAATAGCAATCAGCCCCAGCATTTT

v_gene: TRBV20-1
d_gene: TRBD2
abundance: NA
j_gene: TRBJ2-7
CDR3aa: CSATGTSLEQYF
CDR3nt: TGCAGTGCTACAGGGACTAGCCTTGAGCAGTACTTC

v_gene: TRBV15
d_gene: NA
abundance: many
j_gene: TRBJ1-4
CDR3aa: CATSREPGRRAEKLFF
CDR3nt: TGTGCCACCAGCAGAGAACCGGGGAGAAGGGCTGAAAAACTGTTTTTT

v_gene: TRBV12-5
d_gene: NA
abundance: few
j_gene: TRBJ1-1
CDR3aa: CASGLVLGKDTEAFF
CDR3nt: TGTGCTAGTGGTTTGGTATTGGGTAAGGACACTGAAGCTTTCTTT

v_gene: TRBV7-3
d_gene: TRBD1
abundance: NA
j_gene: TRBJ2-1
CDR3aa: CASSLNLPGTDEQFF
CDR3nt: TGTGCCAGCAGCTTAAACCTCCCCGGGACAGATGAGCAGTTCTTC

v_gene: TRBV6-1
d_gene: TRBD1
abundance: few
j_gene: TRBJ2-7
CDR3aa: CASSGTGTGASYEQYF
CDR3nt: TGTGCCAGCAGTGGAACGGGGACAGGGGCATCGTACGAGCAGTACTTC

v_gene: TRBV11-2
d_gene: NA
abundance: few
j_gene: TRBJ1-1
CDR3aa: CASHGLGITEAFF
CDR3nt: TGTGCCAGCCACGGTCTGGGAATCACTGAAGCTTTCTTT

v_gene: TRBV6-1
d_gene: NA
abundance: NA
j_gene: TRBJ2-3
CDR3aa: CASSYRWDPGTDTQYF
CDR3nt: TGTGCCAGCAGTTACCGCTGGGACCCAGGCACAGATACGCAGTATTTT

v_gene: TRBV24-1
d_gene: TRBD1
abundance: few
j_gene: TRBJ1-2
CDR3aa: CATSAGTGGFYGYTF
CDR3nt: TGTGCCACCAGTGCCGGGACAGGGGGATTCTATGGCTACACCTTC

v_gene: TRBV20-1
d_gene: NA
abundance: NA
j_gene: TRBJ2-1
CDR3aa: CSRGRTGAYNEQFF
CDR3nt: TGCAGTCGCGGAAGAACGGGCGCCTACAATGAGCAGTTCTTC

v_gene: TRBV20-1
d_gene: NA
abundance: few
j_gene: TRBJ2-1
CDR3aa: CSANLGDSYNEQFF
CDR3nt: TGCAGTGCCAACCTAGGCGACTCCTACAATGAGCAGTTCTTC

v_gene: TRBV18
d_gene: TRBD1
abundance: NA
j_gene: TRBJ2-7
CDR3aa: CASSPPGTGGIEQYF
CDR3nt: TGTGCCAGCTCACCACCGGGGACAGGGGGCATCGAGCAGTACTTC

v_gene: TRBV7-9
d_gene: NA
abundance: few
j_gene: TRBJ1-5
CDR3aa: CASSLSAGRQPQHF
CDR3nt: TGTGCCAGCAGCTTATCGGCAGGCAGACAGCCCCAGCATTTT

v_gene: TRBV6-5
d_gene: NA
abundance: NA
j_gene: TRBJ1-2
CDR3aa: CASSGQGGYGDGYTF
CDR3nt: TGTGCCAGCAGTGGGCAAGGGGGGTATGGGGATGGCTACACCTTC

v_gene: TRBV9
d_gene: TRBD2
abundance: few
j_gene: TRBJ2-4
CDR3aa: CASNPGLAVENIQYF
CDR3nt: TGTGCCAGCAATCCCGGACTAGCGGTAGAAAACATTCAGTACTTC

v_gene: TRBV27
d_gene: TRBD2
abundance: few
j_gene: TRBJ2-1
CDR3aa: CASSKLAGGPNEQFF
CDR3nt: TGTGCCAGCAGTAAGCTAGCGGGAGGGCCTAATGAGCAGTTCTTC

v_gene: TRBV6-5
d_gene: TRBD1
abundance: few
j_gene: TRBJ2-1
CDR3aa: CASSYGTAAHNEQFF
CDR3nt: TGTGCCAGCAGTTACGGGACAGCCGCTCACAATGAGCAGTTCTTC

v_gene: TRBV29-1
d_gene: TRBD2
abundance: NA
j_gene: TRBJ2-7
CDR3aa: CSVADSGSEQYF
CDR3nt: TGCAGCGTGGCGGATAGCGGGAGTGAGCAGTACTTC